This paragraph reports one TCR beta chain. Its antigen is still unknown. Gene names refer to mouse genes. The read comes to an end 1 residue before the CDR3 does, leaving the germline J gene to fill in the end. Time point of the sample: mouse harvest day 14 after allogeneic transplant. Tail vein injection delivered 10^7 T-cell-depleted bone marrow cells and 10^6 splenic CD5+ T cells. Mice had MHC-mismatched B6 into BALB/c GVHD, sampled day 7 or 14. Data came from immunoSEQ multiplex PCR; TCRdb stores just in-frame clones and leaves some out. This sample has 4,300 or so clones, with around 32% found just once. These data belong to a study of tissue T cells after allogeneic stem cell transplantation. Findings and caveats of the study: Motif-based clustering found tissue-specific repertoire signatures shared across patients, though few clones were shared. Sampling depth was limited, and the cohort was small and clinically varied.

Germline V gene sequence: CDR1 SNHLY, CDR2 FYNGKV (reference sequence). V gave up 5 bases and J gave up 0 bases; unmatched junction bases: 6. This CDR3 has 15 amino acids. The receptor's source is a female BALB/c mouse given C57BL/6 T cells with graft-versus-host disease after an allogeneic hematopoietic cell transplant. The V call is TRBV3, the J call TRBJ1-1, with 7 bases matching TRBD1. The sample comprised skin. Incomplete CDR3 DNA: TGTGCCAGCAGCGGGACCGGGACAGCAAACACAGAAGTCTTC. This translates into CASSGTGTANTEVF. The CDR3 reads in full as CASSGTGTANTEVFF.